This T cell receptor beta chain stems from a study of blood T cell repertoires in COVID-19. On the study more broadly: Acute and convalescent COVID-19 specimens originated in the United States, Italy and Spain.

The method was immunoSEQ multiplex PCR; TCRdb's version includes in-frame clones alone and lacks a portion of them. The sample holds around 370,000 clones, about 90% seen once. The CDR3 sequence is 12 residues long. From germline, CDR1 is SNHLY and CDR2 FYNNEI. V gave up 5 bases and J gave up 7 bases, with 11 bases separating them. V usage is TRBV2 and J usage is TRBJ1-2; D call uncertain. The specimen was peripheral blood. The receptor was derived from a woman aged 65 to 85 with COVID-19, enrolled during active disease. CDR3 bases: TGTGCCAGCAGTCGTGACGGACTTGGCTACACCTTC. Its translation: CASSRDGLGYTF.